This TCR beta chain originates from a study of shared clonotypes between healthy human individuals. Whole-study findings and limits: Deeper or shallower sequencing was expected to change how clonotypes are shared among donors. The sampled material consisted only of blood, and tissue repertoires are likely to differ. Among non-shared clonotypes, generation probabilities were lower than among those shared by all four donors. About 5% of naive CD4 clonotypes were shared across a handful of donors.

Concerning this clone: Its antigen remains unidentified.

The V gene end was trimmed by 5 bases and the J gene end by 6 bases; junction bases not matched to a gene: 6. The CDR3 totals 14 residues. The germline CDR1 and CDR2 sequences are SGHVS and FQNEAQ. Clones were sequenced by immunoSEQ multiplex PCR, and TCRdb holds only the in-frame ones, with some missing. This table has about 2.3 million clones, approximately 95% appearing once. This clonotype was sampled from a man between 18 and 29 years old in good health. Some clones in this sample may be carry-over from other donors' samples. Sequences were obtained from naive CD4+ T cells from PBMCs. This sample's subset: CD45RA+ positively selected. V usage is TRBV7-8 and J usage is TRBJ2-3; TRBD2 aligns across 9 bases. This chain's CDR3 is CASSGRLAADTQYF. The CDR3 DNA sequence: TGTGCCAGCAGCGGCCGACTAGCGGCGGATACGCAGTATTTT.